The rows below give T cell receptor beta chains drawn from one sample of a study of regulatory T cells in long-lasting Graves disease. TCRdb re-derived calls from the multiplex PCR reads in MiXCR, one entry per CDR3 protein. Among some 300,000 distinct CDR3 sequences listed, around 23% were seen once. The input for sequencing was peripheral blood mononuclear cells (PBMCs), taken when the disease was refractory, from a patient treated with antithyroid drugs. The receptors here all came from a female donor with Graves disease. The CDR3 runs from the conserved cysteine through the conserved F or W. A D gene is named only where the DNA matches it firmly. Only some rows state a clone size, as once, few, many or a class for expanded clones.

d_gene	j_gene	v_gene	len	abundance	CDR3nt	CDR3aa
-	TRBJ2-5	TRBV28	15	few	TGTGCCAGCATCAGCAGGAGTTCTCTTTTAGAGACCCAGTACTTC	CASISRSSLLETQYF
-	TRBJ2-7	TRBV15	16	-	TGTGCCACCAGCAGAGATTTCTCGGGAGACTCCTACGAGCAGTACTTC	CATSRDFSGDSYEQYF
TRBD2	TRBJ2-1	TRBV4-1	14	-	TGCGCCAGCTCTCTGGCGGGGGCCTACAATGAGCAGTTCTTC	CASSLAGAYNEQFF
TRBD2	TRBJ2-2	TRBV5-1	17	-	TGCGCCAGCAGCCGGACTAGCGGGAGTCCCCTCGTCGGGGAGCTGTTTTTT	CASSRTSGSPLVGELFF
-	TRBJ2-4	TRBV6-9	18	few	TGTGCCAGCAGTTACTGCGAGCGCGGCCAGTACCGCAAAAACATTCAGTACTTC	CASSYCERGQYRKNIQYF
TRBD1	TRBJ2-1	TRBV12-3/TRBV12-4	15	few	TGTGCCAGCAGGCAGGGACAGGGTACCTACAATGAGCAGTTCTTC	CASRQGQGTYNEQFF
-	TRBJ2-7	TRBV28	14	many	TGTGCCAGCAGTCCCCAACGGGTGGACTACGAGCAGTACTTC	CASSPQRVDYEQYF
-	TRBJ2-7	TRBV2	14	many	TGTGCCAGCAGCCCGCTGACTAGTGTCTACGAGCAGTACTTC	CASSPLTSVYEQYF
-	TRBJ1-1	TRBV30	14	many	TGTGCCTGCGCTATGATTTCAACCTATGATGAAGCTTTCTTT	CACAMISTYDEAFF
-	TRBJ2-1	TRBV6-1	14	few	TGTGCCAGCAGGACGAACTTTGCCGGGAATGAGCAGTTCTTC	CASRTNFAGNEQFF
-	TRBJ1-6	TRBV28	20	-	TGTGCCAGCAGTTTATCCCGTTCCCCAGGGTTGTCGTCCTATAATTCACCCCTCCACTTT	CASSLSRSPGLSSYNSPLHF
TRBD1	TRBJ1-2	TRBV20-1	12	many	TGCAGTGCCACACAGGGGGCGGATGGCTACACCTTC	CSATQGADGYTF
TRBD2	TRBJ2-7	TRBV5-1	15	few	TGCGCCAGCAGCTCCTTAGCGGGAGAAGGTTACGAGCAGTACTTC	CASSSLAGEGYEQYF
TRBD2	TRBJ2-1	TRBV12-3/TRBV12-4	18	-	TGTGCCAGCAATTTTAGGACTAGCGGGAGAGAGGTCTACAATGAGCAGTTCTTC	CASNFRTSGREVYNEQFF
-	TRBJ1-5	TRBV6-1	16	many	TGTGCCAGCAGTCGAGGACCGCCACCTTTCAATCAGCCCCAGCATTTT	CASSRGPPPFNQPQHF
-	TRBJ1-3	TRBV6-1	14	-	TGTGCCAGCAGGGGACGGAACTCTGGAAACACCATATATTTT	CASRGRNSGNTIYF
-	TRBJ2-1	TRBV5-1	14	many	TGCGCCAGCAGCTTAGGGGGGAACAGGAATGAGCAGTTCTTC	CASSLGGNRNEQFF
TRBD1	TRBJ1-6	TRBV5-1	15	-	TGCGCCAGCAGCTTGGGGCTACAGGGGAATTCACCCCTCCACTTT	CASSLGLQGNSPLHF
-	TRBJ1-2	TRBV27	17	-	TGTGCCAGCAGTTTATCGGGGGTGAGGGGGGGCTTTGGCGGCTACACCTTC	CASSLSGVRGGFGGYTF
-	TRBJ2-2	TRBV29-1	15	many	TGCAGCGTTGACGTTGGGAGACGGGGCACCGGGGAGCTGTTTTTT	CSVDVGRRGTGELFF
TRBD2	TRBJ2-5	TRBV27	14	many	TGTGCCAGCAGTCCCGCACGGCGGGAGGGGACCCAGTACTTC	CASSPARREGTQYF
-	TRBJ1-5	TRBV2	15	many	TGTGCCAGCAGGGCCCGGGAGAGTAGCAATCAGCCCCAGCATTTT	CASRARESSNQPQHF
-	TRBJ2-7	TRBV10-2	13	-	TGCGCCAGCAGTACTGGGGGTTCCTACGAGCAGTACTTC	CASSTGGSYEQYF
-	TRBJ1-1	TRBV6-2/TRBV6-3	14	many	TGTGCCAGCAGTTACAGGTCGGGGATAACTGAAGCTTTCTTT	CASSYRSGITEAFF
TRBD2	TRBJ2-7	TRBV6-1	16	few	TGTGCCAGCAGTGTTGGAACGGGACTAGCTTCCTACGAGCAGTACTTC	CASSVGTGLASYEQYF
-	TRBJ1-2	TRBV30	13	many	TGTGCCTGGATGGTCCCTCCCTCCTGGGGCTACACCTTC	CAWMVPPSWGYTF
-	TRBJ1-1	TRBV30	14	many	TGTGCCTGGAGGGGAGGACCGTTGAACACTGAAGCTTTCTTT	CAWRGGPLNTEAFF
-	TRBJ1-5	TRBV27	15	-	TGTGCCAGCAGCCTAAGGGGGACCGGAGATCAGCCCCAGCATTTT	CASSLRGTGDQPQHF
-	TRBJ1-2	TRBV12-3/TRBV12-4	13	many	TGTGCCAGCAGTATAACAGGGACGCATGGCTACACCTTC	CASSITGTHGYTF
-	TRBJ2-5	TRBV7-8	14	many	TGTGCCAGCAGCCAACTAGTGGGGCGAGAGACCCAGTACTTC	CASSQLVGRETQYF
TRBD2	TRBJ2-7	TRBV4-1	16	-	TGCGCCAGCAGCCTCCGGACTAGCGGGTTTATCTACGAGCAGTACTTC	CASSLRTSGFIYEQYF
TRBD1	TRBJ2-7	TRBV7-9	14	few	TGTGCCAGCAGCGTCCGGGACAGGCCCTACGAGCAGTACTTC	CASSVRDRPYEQYF
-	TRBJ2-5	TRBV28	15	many	TGTGCCAGCAGCCCCCCGGGCGTATTGCAGGAGACCCAGTACTTC	CASSPPGVLQETQYF
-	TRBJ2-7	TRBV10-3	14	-	TGTGCCATCAAACTAGCACCGACCGCCTACGAGCAGTACTTC	CAIKLAPTAYEQYF
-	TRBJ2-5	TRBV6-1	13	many	TGTGCCAGCAGACCCCAGGGGTTTGGGACCCAGTACTTC	CASRPQGFGTQYF
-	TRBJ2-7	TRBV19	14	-	TGTGCCAATTCACCGGAGCCAAGCTCCTACGAGCAGTACTTC	CANSPEPSSYEQYF
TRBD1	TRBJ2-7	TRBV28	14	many	TGTGCCAGCAGGGCTCCGGGACAGGGCTACGAGCAGTACTTC	CASRAPGQGYEQYF
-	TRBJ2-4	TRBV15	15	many	TGTGCCACCAGCACCGAGCGAGGGGTGGTCGACATTCAGTACTTC	CATSTERGVVDIQYF
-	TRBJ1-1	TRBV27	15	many	TGTGCCAGCAGTCTCTCCCTAGACACCCACACTGAAGCTTTCTTT	CASSLSLDTHTEAFF
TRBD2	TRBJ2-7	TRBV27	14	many	TGTGCCAGCAGTTTATCCAGCGGGAGCGACGAGCAGTACTTC	CASSLSSGSDEQYF
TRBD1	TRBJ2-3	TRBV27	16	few	TGTGCCAGCAGTCCGAACCGGGACAGGGTCACAGATACGCAGTATTTT	CASSPNRDRVTDTQYF
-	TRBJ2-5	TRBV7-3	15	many	TGTGCCAGCAGCTTAACGGGCCGGGGCAGAGAGACCCAGTACTTC	CASSLTGRGRETQYF
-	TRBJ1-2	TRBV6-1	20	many	TGTGCCAGCAGTCCATACCCGTCGGCGGCAGGTCGGACGCTTGCCTATGGCTACACCTTC	CASSPYPSAAGRTLAYGYTF
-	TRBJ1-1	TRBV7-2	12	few	TGTGCCAGCAGCTTAGTATTAGCTGAAGCTTTCTTT	CASSLVLAEAFF
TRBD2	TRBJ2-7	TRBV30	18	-	TGTGCCTGGAGTGTAATGGGCAGGGTACTAGCGGACTCCTACGAGCAGTACTTC	CAWSVMGRVLADSYEQYF
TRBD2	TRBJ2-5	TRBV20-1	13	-	TGCAGTGGCGCGGGACTACCACAAGAGACCCAGTACTTC	CSGAGLPQETQYF
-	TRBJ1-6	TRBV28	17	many	TGTGCCAGCAGTTTAGCCCCCTTTCCGGTCTATAATTCACCCCTCCACTTT	CASSLAPFPVYNSPLHF
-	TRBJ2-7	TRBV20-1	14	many	TGCAGTGCTAGAGTGACTAGGGGCTTCTACGAGCAGTACTTC	CSARVTRGFYEQYF
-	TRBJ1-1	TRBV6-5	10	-	TGTGCCAGTGTTCCTTCTGAAGCTTTCTTT	CASVPSEAFF
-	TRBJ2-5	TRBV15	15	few	TGTGCCACCAGTAGAGATTTAGGGACCTTAGAGACCCAGTACTTC	CATSRDLGTLETQYF
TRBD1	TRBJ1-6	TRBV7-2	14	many	TGTGCCAGCTCAAGACAGGGGCCTAATTCACCCCTCCACTTT	CASSRQGPNSPLHF
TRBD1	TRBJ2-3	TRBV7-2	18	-	TGTGCCAGCAGCCCCCCTGGGGGACAGGGTAGTTTCACAGATACGCAGTATTTT	CASSPPGGQGSFTDTQYF
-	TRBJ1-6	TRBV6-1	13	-	TGTGCCAGCAGTGAAGGGAGGGCTGGTGCCCTCCACTTT	CASSEGRAGALHF
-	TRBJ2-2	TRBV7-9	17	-	TGTGCCAGCAGCTTAAGGGGCACGGGAGTGAACACCGGGGAGCTGTTTTTT	CASSLRGTGVNTGELFF
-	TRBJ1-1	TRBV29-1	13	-	TGCAGCGTTGGGGCAGACTTAGACACTGAAGCTTTCTTT	CSVGADLDTEAFF
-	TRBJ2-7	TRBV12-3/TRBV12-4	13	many	TGTGCCAGCAGTATACCCCCGCAGGGAGAGCAGTACTTC	CASSIPPQGEQYF
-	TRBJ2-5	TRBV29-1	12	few	TGCAGCGTTGAAGACCGGTGGGAGACCCAGTACTTC	CSVEDRWETQYF
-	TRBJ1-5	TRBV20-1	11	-	TGCAGTGCTGGGGAGCTAGGGCCCCAGCATTTT	CSAGELGPQHF
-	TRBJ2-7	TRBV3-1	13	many	TGTGCCAGCAGCCGGGCCAGGGGATACGAGCAGTACTTC	CASSRARGYEQYF
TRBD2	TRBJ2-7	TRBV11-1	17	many	TGTGCCAGCAGCTTTTCTAGCGGAGGACATACTCCCTACGAGCAGTACTTC	CASSFSSGGHTPYEQYF